What follows is one T cell receptor (beta chain) and its context. This clone was picked up a small number of times. Its antigen is unknown. It has no much larger one-base neighbor in the sample; base qualities were not kept. Adults with ileal or ileocolonic Crohn's disease for whom ileocolonic resection was indicated were considered eligible. Before DNA extraction, whole ileal mucosal biopsies were kept frozen at -80 degrees C. A TRizol-based method was used to extract genomic DNA from the frozen whole biopsies, and the DNA was quantified with a NanoDrop 2000 spectrophotometer. The sample belongs to a study of T cell repertoires in ileal Crohn's disease (dated by TCRdb to about 2019). Concerning the study at large: The median duration of disease was approximately 8.5 years, and at the time of surgery around 40% of patients were active smokers. Every patient underwent surgery because of a complication, which was stricturing disease in around 60% of cases and penetrating disease in roughly 39%. Roughly half of the patients were given postoperative therapy, with roughly 20 on anti-TNF agents and about ten on thiopurines. The TCR repertoire was analysed in over 50 patients with Crohn's disease drawn from a prospective multicentre cohort. The study ran alongside a multicentre cohort designed to identify predictors of early endoscopic recurrence after ileocolonic resection. Endoscopic postoperative recurrence was defined as a Rutgeerts score above i0. The study sequenced 150 to 200 mucosal samples from around 57 patients, taken at several locations on the surgical specimen and at postoperative endoscopy.

Sequences SNHLY (CDR1) and FYNNEI (CDR2) are obtained from the germline V gene. V is cut by 6 bases and J by 9 bases, and the space between the germline ends is 12 bases. The CDR3, from cysteine to phenylalanine, totals 12 residues. Just the 36-base CDR3 DNA is kept, in frame starting at base 1. The investigation overall reported the following: A significantly higher proportion of clonal expansions was observed in active smokers at surgery than in non-smokers (about 25% vs 20%, p=0.02). Mucosal CD4 and CD8 T cells were sorted and sequenced only in a subgroup of patients, whose size was not stated. Compared with CD4 T cells, sorted CD8 T cells held more high-frequency clones, which suggests that the mucosal expansions were mostly CD8. Higher percentages of high-frequency clones at the time of surgery were linked to endoscopic recurrence, and every patient with clonality above 26.8% (18/57) had recurrence.

For commercial TCRB immunosequencing, five hundred nanograms of biopsy DNA were submitted for each sample. A two-step, amplification bias-controlled multiplex PCR was used by Adaptive Biotechnology to amplify CDR3 regions from genomic DNA. Primers covering every V and J gene segment were used in the first PCR, while barcodes and Illumina adapters were added in the second PCR. An Illumina instrument was used to sequence the CDR3 libraries. Concerning the study's data processing: Analysis combined the vendor-provided pipelines with custom analysis of raw data in R/Bioconductor under R version 3.3.0. Clonality, which ranges from 0 to 1, was calculated as the inverse of the normalised Shannon entropy across all productive clones. High-frequency clones were defined as the share of the repertoire occupied by the top 100 clones, with only clones passing a 95% confidence test being retained. The Simpson index measured repertoire diversity, and the Morisita-Horn index measured overlap between samples. TCRdb carries this immuneACCESS record with in-frame sequences only. Its versions omit some clonotypes, under half of them owing to an unresolved V gene in the studies checked, with the rest unexplained. That table furnishes V, J and clone size, whereas the DNA furnished D and trimming. The sample table lists around 14,000 clones, 70% to 80% of them with a count of one. The top ten hold 5.5% to 7% of the sample.

Material for sequencing was ileal tissue. The receptor was isolated from an adult with Crohn's disease. Recombination joined TRBV2 with TRBJ2-1; the D gene is unclear. The CDR3 corresponds to CASRLRHPEQFF. The DNA sequence reads TGTGCCAGCAGACTCAGACACCCTGAGCAGTTCTTC.